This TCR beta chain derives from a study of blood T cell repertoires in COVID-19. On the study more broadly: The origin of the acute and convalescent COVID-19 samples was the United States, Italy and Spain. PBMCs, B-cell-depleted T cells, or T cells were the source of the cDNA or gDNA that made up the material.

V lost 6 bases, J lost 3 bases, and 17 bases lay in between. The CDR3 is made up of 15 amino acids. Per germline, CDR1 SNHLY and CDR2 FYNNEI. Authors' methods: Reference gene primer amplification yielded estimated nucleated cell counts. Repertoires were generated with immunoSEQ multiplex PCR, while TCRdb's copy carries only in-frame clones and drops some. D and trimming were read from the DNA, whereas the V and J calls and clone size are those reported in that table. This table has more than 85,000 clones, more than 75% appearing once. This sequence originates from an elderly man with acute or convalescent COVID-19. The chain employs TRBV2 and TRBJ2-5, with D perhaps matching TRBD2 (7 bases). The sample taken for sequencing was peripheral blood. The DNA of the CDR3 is TGTGCCAGCAGACCCCTCGGGGGGCTTGAAGAGACCCAGTACTTC. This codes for CASRPLGGLEETQYF. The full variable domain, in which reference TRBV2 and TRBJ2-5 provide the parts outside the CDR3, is EPEVTQTPSHQVTQMGQEVILRCVPISNHLYFYWYRQILGQKVEFLVSFYNNEISEKSEIFDDQFSVERPDGSNFTLKIRSTKLEDSAMYFCASRPLGGLEETQYFGPGTRLLVL.